The rows below give T cell receptor beta chains drawn from one sample of a study of shared clonotypes between healthy human individuals. The table came from immunoSEQ multiplex PCR; TCRdb's copy has only in-frame clones and leaves some out. The data show under 600,000 clones, with less than 98% seen just once and 0.057% held by the top ten. The sequenced sample was naive CD4+ T cells sorted from blood. The source is a woman in her 30s in good health. Each CDR3 is given with its conserved first and last residue. A D gene is named only where the DNA matches it firmly. Size values are once, few and many counts, or a class for expanded clones, and some rows have none.

clone_size j_call d_call v_call cdr3_nt cdr3_aa
. TRBJ2-7 . TRBV5-1 TGCGCCAGCAGCTTTGCGGGACAGCCCTACGAGCAGTACTTC CASSFAGQPYEQYF
. TRBJ1-4 TRBD1 TRBV9 TGTGCCAGCAGCGTGAGGACAGGGCATATTAATGAAAAACTGTTTTTT CASSVRTGHINEKLFF
once TRBJ2-2 . TRBV27 TGTGCCAGTCGGGACCCCTCTACGGGCGGGGAGCTGTTTTTT CASRDPSTGGELFF
. TRBJ2-1 TRBD2 TRBV30 TGTGCCTGGAGTGTCAACCCGCTAGCGGGAGCTGAGCAGTTCTTC CAWSVNPLAGAEQFF
. TRBJ2-1 . TRBV7-2 TGTGCCAGCAGCTTACGGGTGGACAGAAAGTACAATGAGCAGTTCTTC CASSLRVDRKYNEQFF
. TRBJ2-3 TRBD2 TRBV18 TGTGCCAGCTCTCGTAGCGGGGGCTGGGGGACGCAGTATTTT CASSRSGGWGTQYF
. TRBJ1-2 TRBD1 TRBV2 TGTGCCAGCAGTGAGGGGGACAGGGCAACCTATGGCTACACCTTC CASSEGDRATYGYTF
. TRBJ1-2 TRBD1 TRBV6-6 TGTGCCAGCAGTTACTGGACAGGGGAGATCAACTATGGCTACACCTTC CASSYWTGEINYGYTF
. TRBJ2-7 TRBD2 TRBV2 TGTGCCAGCAGCCCCCGGGAGGGGTCCGGGGGGCAGTACTTC CASSPREGSGGQYF
. TRBJ2-1 . TRBV9 TGTGCCAGCAGCGTACGGAGGGACTACAATGAGCAGTTCTTC CASSVRRDYNEQFF
. TRBJ1-1 . TRBV27 TGTGCCAGCACCCAGAAAACAGGAAACACTGAAGCTTTCTTT CASTQKTGNTEAFF
. TRBJ2-3 . TRBV5-1 TGCGCCAGCAGCTTTCCCACCCCCAGGAGGGGGTCCACAGATACGCAGTATTTT CASSFPTPRRGSTDTQYF
. TRBJ2-2 TRBD2 TRBV28 TGTGCCAGGAGTGCCCTCCCCGGGACTAGCGGGACCACGAACACCGGGGAGCTGTTTTTT CARSALPGTSGTTNTGELFF
once TRBJ2-3 . TRBV4-1 TGCGCCAGCAGCCAAGATCACCTTAGAGGGAGGCAAACAGATACGCAGTATTTT CASSQDHLRGRQTDTQYF